The 30 T cell receptor beta chains below come from one sample, sequenced in a study of T cells in Graves' hyperthyroidism and ophthalmopathy. Amplification targeted TCR beta CDR3 regions from RNA transcripts. The HTBI set primed first-round TCR CDR3 RT-PCR. TCRdb itself ran the multiplex PCR reads through MiXCR, one entry per CDR3 protein. The sample gives hundreds of thousands of distinct CDR3 sequences, 14% of which show up once; roughly 10% is in the top ten. The source material was blood. The source of these receptors is a woman aged 18-29 years with Graves' hyperthyroidism.

Many counts were recorded for this clonotype. The V call is TRBV5-1, the J call TRBJ1-2; maybe TRBD1 (5 bases). Germline V gives CDR1 SGHRS, CDR2 YFSETQ. The V and J ends lost 2 bases and 0 bases respectively, with 8 bases between them. The CDR3 is 14 amino acids. The CDR3 loop reads CASSFGGTNYGYTF. In DNA, the CDR3 is TGCGCCAGCAGCTTTGGGGGGACTAACTATGGCTACACCTTC.

This chain uses TRBV12-3 or TRBV12-4 with TRBJ2-7; the match to TRBD1 covers 8 bases. Trimming took 10 bases from V and 4 from J; bases not matched to a gene: 21. This CDR3 is built from 17 residues. CDR3 residues: CATSGTGSPGDLYEQYF. DNA for the CDR3: TGTGCCACCTCCGGGACAGGCTCCCCCGGGGACCTTTACGAGCAGTACTTC.

In this sample, this clonotype turned up many times. This sequence joins TRBV28 and TRBJ2-7; maybe TRBD1 (5 bases). The germline V gene has CDR1 MDHEN and CDR2 SYDVKM. Between the trimmed V and J ends, which lost 6 bases and 0 bases, there was a span of 9 bases. This CDR3 comprises 13 residues. CDR3 coding DNA: TGTGCCAGCAGCCAACAGGTCTCCTACGAGCAGTACTTC. Translated: CASSQQVSYEQYF.

This clonotype has only a few counts. V gene TRBV13 combines with J gene TRBJ2-1; D remains unclear. The germline CDR1 and CDR2 sequences are PRHDT and FYEKMQ (reference sequence). The CDR3 has 15 amino acids. Trimming took 3 bases from V and 6 from J, leaving 15 bases between them. The CDR3 DNA sequence: TGTGCCAGCAGCTTGGCCCGGTGGGGTGGCAATGAGCAGTTCTTC. Its protein product is CASSLARWGGNEQFF.

This clonotype was seen ten or more times. V is TRBV30 and J is TRBJ1-4; D not resolved. The CDR3 covers 13 residues. The V and J ends lost 1 base and 10 bases respectively, with 13 bases between them. Germline CDR1 is GTSNPN and CDR2 is SVGIG (reference sequence). As DNA, the CDR3 is TGTGCCTGGAGTGGGACGACCTGGGGAAAACTGTTTTTT. Its translation: CAWSGTTWGKLFF.

The table lists this clonotype with a few counts. A much larger clone lies a single base off, so this may be a read error. The V gene is TRBV12-3 or TRBV12-4, the J gene TRBJ1-5; D not certain. The CDR3 runs 14 residues. Trimming shortened V by 5 bases and J by 3 bases, and 11 bases separated the two germline ends. As DNA, the CDR3 is TGTGCCAGCAGTGAGATAGGGATCAATCAGCCCCAGCATTTT. It specifies CASSEIGINQPQHF.

The chain combines TRBV20-1 with TRBJ2-5; D is possibly TRBD1 or TRBD2 (5 bases each). The CDR3 length is 12 residues. Trimming took 3 bases from V and 6 from J, leaving 11 bases between them. The germline gives CDR1 DFQATT, CDR2 SNEGSKA (reference sequence). The CDR3 nucleotides are TGCAGTGCTAGGGGACCCCGGCAGACCCAGTACTTC. Translation gives CSARGPRQTQYF.

This clonotype has a count of ten or more. This rearrangement joins TRBV28 to TRBJ2-7; D is unresolved. Germline values: CDR1 MDHEN, CDR2 SYDVKM. V lost 0 bases to trimming and J lost 3 bases, with 12 bases between them. This CDR3 region has 15 residues. The chain's CDR3 is CASSLWGANHYEQYF. CDR3 bases: TGTGCCAGCAGTTTATGGGGCGCAAACCACTACGAGCAGTACTTC.

This clonotype was observed at least ten times. The rearrangement links TRBV28 to TRBJ2-3; 13 bases fit TRBD2. CDR3 size: 15 residues. The germline gives CDR1 MDHEN, CDR2 SYDVKM. J was trimmed by 5 bases and V by 2 bases; bases with no gene match: 1. The CDR3 is CASSLRLAGGDTQYF. The DNA for the CDR3 is TGTGCCAGCAGTTTAAGACTAGCGGGAGGAGATACGCAGTATTTT.

This clonotype has at least ten counts. The V gene is TRBV3-1, the J gene TRBJ1-1; 9 bases are shared with TRBD1. The CDR3 extends over 12 amino acids. The germline V gene encodes CDR1 LGHDT and CDR2 YNNKEL (reference sequence). With V trimmed by 4 bases and J by 10 bases, 4 bases remained unmatched. The CDR3, as DNA: TGTGCCAGCAGCCGAGAACAGGGGGCAGCTTTCTTT. Amino acid sequence: CASSREQGAAFF.

V is TRBV11-3 and J is TRBJ2-1; 7 bases map to TRBD2. Germline loops: CDR1 SGHNT, CDR2 YENEEA. J gave up 10 bases and V 5 bases, and 5 bases lay outside the gene matches. The CDR3 covers 12 residues. The CDR3 protein is CASSLGTTEQFF. Here the CDR3 DNA reads TGTGCCAGCAGCCTAGGGACTACAGAGCAGTTCTTC.

This clonotype was seen a handful of times. This chain uses TRBV27 with TRBJ2-5, with a tentative D call TRBD2 (7 bases). Trimming took 2 bases from V and 7 from J, leaving 14 bases between them. CDR1 is MNHEY and CDR2 is SMNVEV in the germline V gene (reference sequence). The CDR3 covers 14 residues. CDR3 nucleotides: TGTGCCAGCAGTTTAGTTGTGGGAGGGGGGACCCAGTACTTC. It codes for CASSLVVGGGTQYF.

This clonotype was recorded many times. The chain carries TRBV30 and TRBJ2-2, with no clear D. This CDR3 is built from 14 residues. Looked up from germline, CDR1 is GTSNPN and CDR2 is SVGIG (reference sequence). V was pared by 7 bases and J by 0 bases, with 12 bases between. The DNA of the CDR3 is TGTGCCTCCCACCTGTTAGCGAACACCGGGGAGCTGTTTTTT. Amino acid sequence: CASHLLANTGELFF.

This clonotype was seen ten or more times. The genes are TRBV20-1 and TRBJ2-7; 8 bases are a match to TRBD2. CDR1 and CDR2 from the germline V gene are DFQATT and SNEGSKA (reference sequence). V trimming: 0 bases; J trimming: 1 base; junction bases outside the gene matches: 5. CDR3 length equals 15 residues. CDR3 sequence reads: CSARDHSGSSYEQYF. CDR3 coding DNA: TGCAGTGCTAGAGATCACAGCGGGAGTTCCTACGAGCAGTACTTC.

There are many counts of this clonotype. J is TRBJ1-1 and V is TRBV29-1; TRBD1 matches 8 bases. V lost 6 bases to trimming and J lost 3 bases; unmatched junction nucleotides: 6. Looked up from germline, CDR1 is SQVTM and CDR2 is ANQGSEA. The CDR3 spans 13 residues. The DNA of the CDR3 is TGCAGCGTATCCAGGGGGCTGTACACTGAAGCTTTCTTT. It is translated as CSVSRGLYTEAFF.

This clonotype was counted ten times or more. The gene calls are TRBV20-1 and TRBJ2-7; no reliable D call. V lost 0 bases and J lost 1, with 7 bases in between. The CDR3 has 13 residues. Germline V gives CDR1 DFQATT, CDR2 SNEGSKA (reference sequence). CDR3 DNA sequence: TGCAGTGCTAGAGATATAATATCCTACGAGCAGTACTTC. Its translation: CSARDIISYEQYF.

This clonotype was counted between two and nine times. The chain has TRBV12-3 or TRBV12-4 and TRBJ2-2, with no clear D. There are 13 residues in the CDR3. Trimming pared 5 bases from V and 6 bases from J, leaving 10 bases between. Here the CDR3 DNA reads TGTGCCAGCAGTCCCCCGTCGCCCGGGGAGCTGTTTTTT. The encoded protein is CASSPPSPGELFF.

This clonotype was counted many times. This sequence joins TRBV28 and TRBJ1-2; D unclear. The CDR3 loop spans 13 amino acids. Trimming took 7 bases from V and 4 from J, leaving 13 bases between them. Per the germline V gene, CDR1 is MDHEN and CDR2 is SYDVKM. The CDR3, as DNA: TGTGCCAGCACCATGGGGAGGGTCTATGGCTACACCTTC. It translates to CASTMGRVYGYTF.

The V and J genes are TRBV13 and TRBJ2-7; 9 bases line up with TRBD1. The DNA end is a closer match to TRBJ2-1, so the J assignment may be wrong. The CDR3 extends over 14 amino acids. From germline, CDR1 is PRHDT and CDR2 FYEKMQ (reference sequence). This CDR3 is CASSTGGPSHEQFF. CDR3 DNA: TGTGCCAGCTCCACAGGGGGCCCTTCCCACGAGCAGTTCTTC.

As to this clonotype: Germline and junction disagree at one end, which may indicate a read error. This rearrangement joins TRBV7-9 to TRBJ2-7; TRBD2 is a possible D gene (5 bases). This CDR3 comprises 15 residues. Germline CDR1 SEHNR, CDR2 FQNEAQ (reference sequence). The CDR3 sequence is CASSTTILTSYKQYF. DNA for the CDR3: TGTGCCAGCAGCACGACTATCCTAACCTCCTACAAGCAGTACTTC.

V and J are TRBV4-2 and TRBJ2-5; tentative D call: TRBD1 (6 bases). This CDR3 contains 14 residues. Germline loops: CDR1 LGHNA, CDR2 YNFKEQ. V dropped 1 base and J dropped 2 bases, with 8 bases sitting between them. The CDR3 reads CASSQAGQQETQYF. CDR3 DNA sequence: TGTGCCAGCAGCCAAGCTGGACAGCAAGAGACCCAGTACTTC.

In its sample, this clonotype was seen many times. The V call is TRBV3-1, the J call TRBJ2-4, with 7 bases fitting TRBD1. CDR3 length equals 16 residues. Germline CDR1 reads LGHDT; CDR2 reads YNNKEL (reference sequence). Trimming cost V 6 bases and J 2 bases; bases outside gene matches: 10. CDR3 DNA: TGTGCCAGCAGTCAGAGGGGGCTGGGGTCCAAAAACATTCAGTACTTC. It translates to CASSQRGLGSKNIQYF.

This clonotype was seen many times. V gene TRBV4-1 combines with J gene TRBJ2-7; 9 positions agree with TRBD1. CDR3 length: 14 residues. From germline, CDR1 is MGHRA and CDR2 YSYEKL. Germline trimming cut 5 bases from V and 7 bases from J; bases unmatched to any gene: 9. DNA of the CDR3: TGCGCCAGCAGCTCCCGGGACAGGGCAGGGGAGCAGTACTTC. Translation gives CASSSRDRAGEQYF.

The gene calls are TRBV6-1 and TRBJ1-1; D is undetermined. Trimming left V 9 bases short and J 3 bases short, with 11 bases between. This CDR3 is 12 amino acids long. The germline V gene has CDR1 MNHNS and CDR2 SASEGT. Here the CDR3 DNA reads TGTGCCAGTGACTCAGGTTACACTGAAGCTTTCTTT. This translates into CASDSGYTEAFF.

This clonotype was counted at least ten times. The rearrangement joins TRBV28 to TRBJ1-5, with 8 bases that match TRBD1. The V and J ends lost 3 bases and 4 bases, in that order; junction bases with no gene match: 5. CDR1 is MDHEN, CDR2 SYDVKM, per germline. The CDR3 spans 15 residues. For the CDR3, the DNA is TGTGCCAGCAGTTTCCTCCGGACAGGGAATCAGCCCCAGCATTTT. Its protein is CASSFLRTGNQPQHF. Full variable domain (missing parts from reference TRBV28 and TRBJ1-5): DVKVTQSSRYLVKRTGEKVFLECVQDMDHENMFWYRQDPGLGLRLIYFSYDVKMKEKGDIPEGYSVSREKKERFSLILESASTNQTSMYLCASSFLRTGNQPQHFGDGTRLSIL.

The rearrangement links TRBV5-1 to TRBJ2-1; 9 positions match TRBD1. The CDR3 spans 15 residues. Trimming cost V 5 bases and J 8 bases; bases outside gene matches: 11. Germline CDR1 SGHRS, CDR2 YFSETQ. The CDR3 nucleotides are TGCGCCAGCAGTCCGGCACAGGGGGCGTACGATGAGCAGTTCTTC. Amino acid sequence: CASSPAQGAYDEQFF. Full variable domain (rest looked up from reference TRBV5-1 and TRBJ2-1): KAGVTQTPRYLIKTRGQQVTLSCSPISGHRSVSWYQQTPGQGLQFLFEYFSETQRNKGNFPGRFSGRQFSNSRSEMNVSTLELGDSALYLCASSPAQGAYDEQFFGPGTRLTVL.

This clonotype showed up many times. The genes are TRBV7-6 and TRBJ2-1; a possible D gene is TRBD1 (5 bases). Trimming removed 5 bases from V and 2 bases from J, with 7 bases in between. CDR3 size: 13 residues. Germline lookup yields CDR1 SGHVS and CDR2 FNYEAQ. The CDR3 DNA follows: TGTGCCAGCAGCCACAGGCCCTACAATGAGCAGTTCTTC. Translating gives CASSHRPYNEQFF.

There are a few counts of this clonotype. V gene TRBV12-3 or TRBV12-4 combines with J gene TRBJ2-7; a possible D gene is TRBD2 (6 bases). CDR3 size: 13 residues. CDR3 protein: CATSSGVPYEQYF. The CDR3, as DNA: TGTGCAACCAGTTCGGGGGTCCCCTACGAGCAGTACTTC.

The count of this clonotype is one. Its ends do not fully match the called genes, so a read error is possible. The chain links TRBV5-6 to TRBJ2-7; the D is unclear. This CDR3 contains 15 residues. Germline loops: CDR1 SGHDT, CDR2 YYEEEE. The CDR3 DNA sequence: TGTGCCAGCAGCTCGCTTCCGGGTCCCACCAACGAGCGGTACTTC. Protein: CASSSLPGPTNERYF.

This clonotype was detected many times. This chain uses TRBV28 with TRBJ1-6, with 10 positions matching TRBD1. Germline CDR1 is MDHEN and CDR2 is SYDVKM. The CDR3 spans 14 residues. The J segment lost 8 bases and the V segment lost 9 bases, leaving 7 bases of the junction unmatched. CDR3 protein: CASYPGQGDSPLHF. CDR3 coding DNA: TGTGCCAGTTACCCCGGACAGGGGGATTCACCCCTCCACTTT.